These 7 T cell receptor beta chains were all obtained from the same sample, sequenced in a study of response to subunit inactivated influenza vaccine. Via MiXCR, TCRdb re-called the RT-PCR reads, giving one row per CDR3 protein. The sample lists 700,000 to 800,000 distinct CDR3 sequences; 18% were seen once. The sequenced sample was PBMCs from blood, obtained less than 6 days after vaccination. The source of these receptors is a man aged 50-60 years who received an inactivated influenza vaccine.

CDR3 protein: CASSLGTSGIQIQETQYF. The CDR3 nucleotides are TGTGCCAGCAGCCTCGGGACTAGCGGGATTCAGATCCAAGAGACCCAGTACTTC. The rearrangement links TRBV11-1 to TRBJ2-5, with TRBD2 matching 13 bases. Trimming removed 5 bases from V and 1 base from J; junction bases left unmatched: 10. The CDR3 length is 18 residues. CDR1 and CDR2 from the germline V gene are SGHAT and FQDESV (reference sequence).

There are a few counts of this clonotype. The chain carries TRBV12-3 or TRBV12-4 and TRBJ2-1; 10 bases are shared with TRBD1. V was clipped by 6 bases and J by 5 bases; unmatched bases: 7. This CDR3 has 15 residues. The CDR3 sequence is CASRQTGTGDNEQFF. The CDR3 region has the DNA TGTGCCAGCAGGCAGACCGGGACAGGGGACAATGAGCAGTTCTTC.

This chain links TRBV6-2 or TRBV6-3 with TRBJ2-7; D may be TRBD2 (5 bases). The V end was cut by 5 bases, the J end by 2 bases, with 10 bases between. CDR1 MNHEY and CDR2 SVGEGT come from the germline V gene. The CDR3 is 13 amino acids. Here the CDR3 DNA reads TGTGCCAGCAGTCCCGAGAGGGCCTACGAGCAGTACTTC. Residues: CASSPERAYEQYF.

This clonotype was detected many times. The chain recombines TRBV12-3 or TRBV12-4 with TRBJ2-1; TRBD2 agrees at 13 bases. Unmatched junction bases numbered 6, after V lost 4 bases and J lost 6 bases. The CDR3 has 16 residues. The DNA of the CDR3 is TGTGCCAGCAGTTCCACTGGACTAGCGGGAGTCAATGAGCAGTTCTTC. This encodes CASSSTGLAGVNEQFF.

CDR3 region: CASSTIGTDTQYF. CDR3 bases: TGTGCCAGCAGCACTATAGGGACAGATACGCAGTATTTT. This chain uses TRBV7-9 with TRBJ2-3; D is uncertain. The CDR3 extends over 13 amino acids. Germline V CDR1 and CDR2: SEHNR, FQNEAQ (reference sequence). The V end lost 5 bases, the J end lost 3 bases, and 9 bases lay between the germline ends.

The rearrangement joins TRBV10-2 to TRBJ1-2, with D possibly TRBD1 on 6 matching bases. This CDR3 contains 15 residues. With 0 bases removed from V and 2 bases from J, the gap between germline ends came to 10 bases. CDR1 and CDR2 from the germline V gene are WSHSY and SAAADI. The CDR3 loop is CASSESTGKNYGYTF. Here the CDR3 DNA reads TGCGCCAGCAGTGAGTCTACAGGGAAAAACTATGGCTACACCTTC.

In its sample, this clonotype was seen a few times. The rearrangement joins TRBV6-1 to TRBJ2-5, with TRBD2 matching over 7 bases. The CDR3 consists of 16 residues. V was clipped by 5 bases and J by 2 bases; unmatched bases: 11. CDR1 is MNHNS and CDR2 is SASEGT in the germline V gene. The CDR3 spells CASSPRGESGQETQYF. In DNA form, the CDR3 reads TGTGCCAGCAGTCCCCGGGGGGAGAGCGGGCAAGAGACCCAGTACTTC.